This entry describes one TCR beta chain. No antigen is known for it. Some clones are missing from TCRdb's copy, which holds only in-frame ones; the method was immunoSEQ multiplex PCR. This sample yields 95,000 to 150,000 clones, of which more than 80% are seen a single time; about 4.4% belongs to the top ten. The germline CDR1 and CDR2 sequences are SNHLY and FYNNEI. This CDR3 spans 14 amino acids. V shed 8 bases and J shed 0 bases, with 14 bases lying between them. This sample is drawn from a study of T cell responses to AZD1222 COVID-19 vaccine. General study results and limits: Unmutated variant regions are reportedly the target of nearly half of TCRs that are spike-specific. A rise in Spike-specific TCR breadth and depth followed two AZD1222 doses. At baseline, just five or six AZD1222 recipients tested seropositive.

Investigators merged groups given second doses at roughly 4 or roughly 12 weeks. This TCR was recovered from an adult who received the AZD1222 COVID-19 vaccine. This chain connects TRBV2 to TRBJ2-7, with D possibly being TRBD1 or TRBD2 (5 bases each). The sample was peripheral blood, taken 28 days after the second AZD1222 dose. The CDR3 here is CASVGGGGSYEQYF. CDR3 in DNA: TGTGCCAGCGTCGGCGGTGGGGGCTCCTACGAGCAGTACTTC.